This T cell receptor (beta chain) is drawn from a study of T cells in Graves' hyperthyroidism and ophthalmopathy. Regions amplified from RNA transcripts were the TCR beta CDR3 regions. During a first-round RT-PCR of the TCR CDR3, the HTBI primer set was used. Each CDR3 protein is one row after TCRdb ran MiXCR on the multiplex PCR reads. The profile shows under 450,000 distinct CDR3 sequences, approximately 14% of them singletons. Calling Graves' hyperthyroidism stable meant ophthalmopathy did not progress within 18 months. Patients aged 18 to 65 had newly diagnosed hyperthyroidism lasting under 2 months. CDR3 length: 14 residues. The V gene's germline CDR1 is MNHEY and CDR2 SVGEGT. V was shortened by 0 bases and J by 5 bases, with 10 bases between the two germline ends. This clonotype appeared many times.

The sample taken for sequencing was blood. This rearrangement joins TRBV6-2 or TRBV6-3 to TRBJ1-2, with D possibly matching TRBD1 (5 bases). The clonotype was recovered from a woman younger than 35 with Graves' hyperthyroidism. The CDR3 here is CASSYSPGPYGYTF. The CDR3 region has the DNA TGTGCCAGCAGTTACTCGCCGGGACCTTATGGCTACACCTTC.